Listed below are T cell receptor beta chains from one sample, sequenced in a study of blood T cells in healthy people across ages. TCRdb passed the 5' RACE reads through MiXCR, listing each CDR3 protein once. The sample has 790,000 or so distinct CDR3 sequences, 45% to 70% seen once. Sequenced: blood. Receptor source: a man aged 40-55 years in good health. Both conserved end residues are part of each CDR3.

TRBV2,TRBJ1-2,CASSELKTQGGYTF
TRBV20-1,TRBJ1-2,CSANPGQLNYGYTF
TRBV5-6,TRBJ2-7,CASSSQLVSEQYF
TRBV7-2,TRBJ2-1,CASSLVGGAGDNEQFF
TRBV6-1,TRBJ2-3,CASSEDLGSTDTQYF
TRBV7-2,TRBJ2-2,CASSFSGRGTGELFF
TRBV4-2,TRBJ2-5,CASSQDPGLPGYF
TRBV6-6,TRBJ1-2,CAGLTGGNYGYTF
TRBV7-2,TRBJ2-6,CASSPDSAPSGANVLTF
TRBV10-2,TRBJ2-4,CASVPGGASGVPSAKNIQYF
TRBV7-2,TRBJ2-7,CASSFGTRIYEQYF
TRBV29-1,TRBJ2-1,CSAQASFGSYNEQFF
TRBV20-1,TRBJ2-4,CSARGRGNIQYF
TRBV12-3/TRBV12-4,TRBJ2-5,CASHGAGPQETQYF
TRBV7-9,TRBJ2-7,CASSPSQAGVQEQYF
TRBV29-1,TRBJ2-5,CSAARQGRQETQYF
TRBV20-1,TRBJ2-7,CSASPDSSYEQYF
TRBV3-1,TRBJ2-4,CASSQTVPSGLAKNIQYF
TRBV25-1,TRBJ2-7,CASSEFFGLRLASSYEQYF
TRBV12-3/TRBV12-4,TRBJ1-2,CASSLFLSTTNYGYTF
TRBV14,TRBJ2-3,CASSQGARGDTQYF
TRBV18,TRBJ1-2,CASSPMVRIDPTGYTF